This T cell receptor beta chain was identified during a study of siplizumab effects on memory and regulatory T cells. J gave up 7 bases and V 2 bases, and 8 bases lay outside the gene matches. In germline, CDR1 is MDHEN, CDR2 SYDVKM. CDR3 length: 14 residues. Study-level results: Memory cells that were CD4+ and unstimulated gave rise to alloreactive sequences, which siplizumab significantly reduced.

Assays captured 85,000 to 100,000 TCR templates per sample. Sequencing was performed with immunoSEQ multiplex PCR; in TCRdb, only in-frame clones are kept and a portion is missing. The sample includes some 100,000 clones, 94% of them seen just once. A remark on this clone: Antigen unknown.

The chain links TRBV28 to TRBJ2-7; 7 bases agree with TRBD1. The TCR was taken from a human donor in good health. The source material was Tregs sorted from blood. The CDR3 region is CASSLEGAGWEQYF. The CDR3 DNA reads as TGTGCCAGCAGTTTAGAGGGGGCTGGATGGGAGCAGTACTTC.